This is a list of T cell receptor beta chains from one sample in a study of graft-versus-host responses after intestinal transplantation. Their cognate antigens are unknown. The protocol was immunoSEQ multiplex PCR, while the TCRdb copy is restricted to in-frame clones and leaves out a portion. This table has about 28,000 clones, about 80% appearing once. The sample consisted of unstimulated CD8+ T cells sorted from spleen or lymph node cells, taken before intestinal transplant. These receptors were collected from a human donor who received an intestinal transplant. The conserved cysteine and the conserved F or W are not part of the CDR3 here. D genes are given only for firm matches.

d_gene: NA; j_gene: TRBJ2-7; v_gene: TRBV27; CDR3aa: ASSDGFEGFHEQY
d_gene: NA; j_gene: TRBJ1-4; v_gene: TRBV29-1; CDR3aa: SVGLATNEKLF
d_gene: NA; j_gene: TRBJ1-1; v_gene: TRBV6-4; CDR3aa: ASSEDGGSTEAF
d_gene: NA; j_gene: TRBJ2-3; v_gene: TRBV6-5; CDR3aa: ASSYSTISTDTQY
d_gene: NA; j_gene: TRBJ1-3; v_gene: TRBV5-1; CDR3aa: ASSLATDSTSSGNTIY
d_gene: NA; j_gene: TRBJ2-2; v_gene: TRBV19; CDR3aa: ASSHSNTGELF
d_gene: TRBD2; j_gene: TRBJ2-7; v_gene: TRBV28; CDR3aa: ASSSPQPGGPSYEQY
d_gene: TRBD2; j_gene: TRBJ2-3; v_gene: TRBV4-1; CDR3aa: ASSLAGTTRTDTQY
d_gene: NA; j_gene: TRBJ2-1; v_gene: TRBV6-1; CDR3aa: ASRGLYNEQF
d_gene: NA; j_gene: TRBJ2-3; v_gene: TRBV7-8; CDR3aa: ASSLYWAPVDTDTQY
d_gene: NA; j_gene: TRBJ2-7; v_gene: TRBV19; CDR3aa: ASSITGREQY
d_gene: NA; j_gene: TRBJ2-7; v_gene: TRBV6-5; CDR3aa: ASTRTPDYEQY
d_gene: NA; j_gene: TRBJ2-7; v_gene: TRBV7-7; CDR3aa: ASSLVPQGFGEQY
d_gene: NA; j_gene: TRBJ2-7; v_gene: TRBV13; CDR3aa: ASREGLAVPTYEQY
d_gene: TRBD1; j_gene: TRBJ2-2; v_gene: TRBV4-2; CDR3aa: ASSQIPNRDRGLGGELF
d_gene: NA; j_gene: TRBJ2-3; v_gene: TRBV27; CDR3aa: ASSSQSTDTQY
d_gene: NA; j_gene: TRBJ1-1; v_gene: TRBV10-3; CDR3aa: AISLGQGRTEAF
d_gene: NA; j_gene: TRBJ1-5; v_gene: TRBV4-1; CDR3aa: ASSHGPNQPQH
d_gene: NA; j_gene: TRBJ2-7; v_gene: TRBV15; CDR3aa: ATSKVTPSSYEQY
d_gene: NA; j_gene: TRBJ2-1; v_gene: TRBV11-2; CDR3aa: ASSPGTWGYNEQF
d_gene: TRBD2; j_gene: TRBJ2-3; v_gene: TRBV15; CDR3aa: ATSRDAGGPADTQY
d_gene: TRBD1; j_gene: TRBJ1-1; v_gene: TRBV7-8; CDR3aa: ASSPTGTANTEAF
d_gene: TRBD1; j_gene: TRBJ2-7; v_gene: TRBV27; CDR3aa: ASSLTGVHEQY
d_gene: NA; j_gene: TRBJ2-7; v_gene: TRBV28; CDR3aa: ASSSMGGVSVRLEQY